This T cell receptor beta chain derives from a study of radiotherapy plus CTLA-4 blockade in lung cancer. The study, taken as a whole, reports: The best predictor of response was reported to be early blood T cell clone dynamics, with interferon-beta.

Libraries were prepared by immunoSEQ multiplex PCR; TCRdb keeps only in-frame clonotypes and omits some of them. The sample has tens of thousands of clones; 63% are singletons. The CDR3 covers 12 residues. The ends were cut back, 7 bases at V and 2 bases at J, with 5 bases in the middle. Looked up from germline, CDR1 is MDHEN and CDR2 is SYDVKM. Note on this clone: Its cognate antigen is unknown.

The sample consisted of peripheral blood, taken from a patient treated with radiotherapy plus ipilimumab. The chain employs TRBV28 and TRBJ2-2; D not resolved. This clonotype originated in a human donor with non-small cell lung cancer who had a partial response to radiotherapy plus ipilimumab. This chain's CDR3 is CASIKNTGELFF. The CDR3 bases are TGTGCCAGCATCAAAAACACCGGGGAGCTGTTTTTT.